These T cell receptor beta chains were read from a single sample in a study of PD-1 blockade in classical Hodgkin lymphoma. Profiled with immunoSEQ multiplex PCR; TCRdb holds only in-frame clones, not every one. The sample lists roughly 30,000 clones, 85% to 90% occurring once. The specimen was CD4+ T cells from blood. The receptors shown here come from a human donor with classical Hodgkin lymphoma. CDR3s include the opening cysteine and the closing phenylalanine or tryptophan. A D gene is named only where the DNA matches it firmly. Not all rows give a size; the values are once, few, many and, for expanded clones, a class.

clone size	V gene	D gene	J gene	CDR3 DNA	CDR3 protein
NA	TRBV19	NA	TRBJ1-2	TGTGCCAGTAGTATCCACTTACACGTTAACTATGGCTACACCTTC	CASSIHLHVNYGYTF
NA	TRBV7-9	TRBD2	TRBJ2-7	TGTGCCAGCAGCTCCCGACTAGCGGGAGGGCTCCGGAGTGAGCAGTACTTC	CASSSRLAGGLRSEQYF
NA	TRBV6-6	NA	TRBJ1-1	TGTGCCAGCAGTTACCAGGGACACTTGAACACTGAAGCTTTCTTT	CASSYQGHLNTEAFF
NA	TRBV5-1	NA	TRBJ2-3	TGCGCCAGCAGCTTTAGACAAAGCACAGATACGCAGTATTTT	CASSFRQSTDTQYF
NA	TRBV28	NA	TRBJ2-2	TGTGCCAGCAGTTACTCCACGGGACACCAGACCGGGGAGCTGTTTTTT	CASSYSTGHQTGELFF
NA	TRBV7-2	TRBD2	TRBJ2-3	TGTGCCAGCAGCCAAGAGGGACTAGCGGGATCGGGGGTTACGCAGTATTTT	CASSQEGLAGSGVTQYF
NA	TRBV9	NA	TRBJ2-3	TGTGCCAGCAGCGCGACAGGACGCCCAGATACGCAGTATTTT	CASSATGRPDTQYF
NA	TRBV7-3	NA	TRBJ2-1	TGTGCCAGCAGCTTAACGACGGGGGGCGCGAGGAATGAGCAGTTCTTC	CASSLTTGGARNEQFF
once	TRBV9	NA	TRBJ2-2	TGTGCCAGCAGCGTAGACGGGTTTTCCGGGGAGCTGTTTTTT	CASSVDGFSGELFF
NA	TRBV10-3	NA	TRBJ1-2	TGTGCCATCAGTGAAAAAGGGACGGAGGAGAGCTACACCTTC	CAISEKGTEESYTF
NA	TRBV10-2	TRBD1	TRBJ1-2	TGCGCCAGCAGTAATCCGGGACAGGGGAATAACTATGGCTACACCTTC	CASSNPGQGNNYGYTF
NA	TRBV5-1	NA	TRBJ1-1	TGCGCCAGCAGCAACAGCATGAACACTGAAGCTTTCTTT	CASSNSMNTEAFF
NA	TRBV19	TRBD1	TRBJ1-2	TGTGCCAGCCACCTGGGGGACAGGCTCTATGGCTACACCTTC	CASHLGDRLYGYTF
NA	TRBV5-1	NA	TRBJ2-7	TGCGCCAGCAGCTCCAGACCGGCTACCTACGAGCAGTACTTC	CASSSRPATYEQYF
few	TRBV28	TRBD2	TRBJ2-1	TGTGCCAGCAGTCTAGCGGGAGGTAGTAATGAGCAGTTCTTC	CASSLAGGSNEQFF
NA	TRBV15	NA	TRBJ2-7	TGTGCCACCAGCCAAAGAAACGGGTACGAGCAGTACTTC	CATSQRNGYEQYF
few	TRBV7-9	NA	TRBJ1-6	TGTGCCAGCAGCTTATCAACGGATTCACCCCTCCACTTT	CASSLSTDSPLHF
NA	TRBV2	NA	TRBJ2-7	TGTGCCAGCAGAAGTAACAGGGAAGAGCAGTACTTC	CASRSNREEQYF
NA	TRBV5-1	NA	TRBJ1-1	TGCGCCAGTAAACCCAGGGCCCTGGGATACACTGAAGCTTTCTTT	CASKPRALGYTEAFF
NA	TRBV18	NA	TRBJ2-3	TGTGCCAGCTCACCAGGGAGAACAGGTCGTAGTGATACGCAGTATTTT	CASSPGRTGRSDTQYF
NA	TRBV9	NA	TRBJ2-7	TGTGCCAGCAGCCAGACCCCTAGCTCGGGGTACGAGCAGTACTTC	CASSQTPSSGYEQYF
NA	TRBV30	TRBD1	TRBJ2-4	TGTGCCTGGAGTGTTGCCAGGGGGAATTACATTCAGTACTTC	CAWSVARGNYIQYF
NA	TRBV10-3	NA	TRBJ1-1	TGTGCCATCAGGGGCAGGGCTGACACTGAAGCTTTCTTT	CAIRGRADTEAFF
NA	TRBV28	NA	TRBJ2-1	TGTGCCAGCCATCTCCGGGACTACAATGAGCAGTTCTTC	CASHLRDYNEQFF
NA	TRBV4-3	TRBD1	TRBJ1-1	TGCGCCAGCAGCCGTACAGGGGGCCACACTGAAGCTTTCTTT	CASSRTGGHTEAFF
NA	TRBV10-1	NA	TRBJ2-1	TGCGCCAGCACCGAGGGAGGCGGTGAGCAGTTCTTC	CASTEGGGEQFF